The entry below describes one T cell receptor (beta chain). This record belongs to a study of cytomegalovirus exposure and HLA in healthy donors. The PCR employed 60 Vbeta primers together with 13 Jbeta primers. The assay was immunoSEQ multiplex PCR, and TCRdb's table has in-frame clones only and misses some. This sample has around 220,000 clones, with approximately 80% found just once. The CDR3 length is 15 residues. Germline lookup yields CDR1 MNHEY and CDR2 SVGAGI. The V and J ends lost 5 bases and 7 bases, in that order; junction bases with no gene match: 13. This sequence was found in a girl under 18 in good health and CMV-seronegative. The rearrangement links TRBV6-5 to TRBJ2-7; 8 bases are shared with TRBD2. Sequences were obtained from PBMCs. CDR3 in DNA: TGTGCCAGCAGTGCCCCCGGGAGGGTTGGAGGGGAGCAGTACTTC. Translating it yields CASSAPGRVGGEQYF.